One and the same sample provided the 9 T cell receptor beta chains below, sequenced in a study of T cell changes during pregnancy in multiple sclerosis. The assay was immunoSEQ multiplex PCR, and TCRdb's table has in-frame clones only and misses some. This table has some 41,000 clones, about 88% appearing once. Material: CD4+ T cells from peripheral blood mononuclear cells, obtained in the first trimester of pregnancy. The receptors were gathered from a female donor with multiple sclerosis, enrolled in a pregnancy study.

This clone was observed a few times. The chain combines TRBV11-1 with TRBJ1-1; D unresolved. Germline lookup yields CDR1 SGHAT and CDR2 FQDESV (reference sequence). CDR3 size: 11 residues. CDR3 loop: CASGDNTEAFF. The CDR3 DNA follows: TGTGCAAGTGGAGACAACACTGAAGCTTTCTTT.

V usage is TRBV29-1 and J usage is TRBJ1-1; TRBD1 is a possible D gene (6 bases). The CDR3 sequence is 13 residues long. Germline lookup yields CDR1 SQVTM and CDR2 ANQGSEA. V lost 3 bases and J 2 bases, leaving 10 bases between the germline ends. The CDR3: CSVEGQRNTEAFF. The CDR3 bases are TGCAGCGTTGAGGGACAACGAAACACTGAAGCTTTCTTT.

The J gene is TRBJ2-4, the V gene TRBV5-8; 9 bases map to TRBD1. The CDR3 contains 15 residues. The V and J ends lost 3 bases and 8 bases, in that order; junction bases with no gene match: 9. Germline V gene sequence: CDR1 SGHTS, CDR2 YDEGEE. This chain's CDR3 is CASSSPGQGLDIQYF. The DNA for the CDR3 is TGTGCCAGCAGCTCGCCGGGACAGGGTCTGGACATTCAGTACTTC. The full variable domain, its missing parts supplied by reference TRBV5-8 and TRBJ2-4, is EAGVTQSPTHLIKTRGQQATLRCSPISGHTSVYWYQQALGLGLQFLLWYDEGEERNRGNFPPRFSGRQFPNYSSELNVNALELEDSALYLCASSSPGQGLDIQYFGAGTRLSVL.

This clone was detected only once. In DNA form, the CDR3 reads TGCGCCAGCAGCTTGGACAGGGTAGGAACAGATACGCAGTATTTT. This gives the protein CASSLDRVGTDTQYF. The V and J genes are TRBV5-1 and TRBJ2-3; D perhaps matches TRBD1 (6 bases). The CDR3 covers 15 residues. Trimming stripped 0 bases from V and 3 bases from J, with 11 bases between. The germline V gene encodes CDR1 SGHRS and CDR2 YFSETQ.

V usage is TRBV7-9 and J usage is TRBJ2-1; 14 positions agree with TRBD2. This CDR3 has 16 amino acids. V lost 5 bases and J lost 8; bases outside the gene matches: 8. CDR1 is SEHNR, CDR2 FQNEAQ, per germline (reference sequence). Here the CDR3 reads CASSQGLAGGKDEQFF. The CDR3 nucleotides are TGTGCCAGCAGCCAAGGACTAGCGGGGGGCAAGGATGAGCAGTTCTTC.

The rearrangement joins TRBV30 to TRBJ2-1; TRBD2 aligns across 8 bases. CDR1 GTSNPN and CDR2 SVGIG come from the germline V gene (reference sequence). The CDR3 runs 15 residues. J was trimmed by 0 bases and V by 5 bases; bases with no gene match: 6. In DNA form, the CDR3 reads TGTGCCTGGGATCACGGGACTAGCTCCTACAATGAGCAGTTCTTC. Translation gives CAWDHGTSSYNEQFF.

This chain connects TRBV5-4 to TRBJ1-2; a possible D gene is TRBD1 (5 bases). Germline V CDR1 and CDR2: SGHNT, YYREEE (reference sequence). The CDR3 spans 14 residues. Trimming shortened V by 4 bases and J by 2 bases, and 12 bases separated the two germline ends. The CDR3 loop reads CASSPRDPNYGYTF. In DNA form, the CDR3 reads TGTGCCAGCAGCCCGCGGGACCCAAACTATGGCTACACCTTC.

The rearrangement links TRBV10-3 to TRBJ2-5; TRBD1 aligns across 7 bases. CDR3 length: 13 amino acids. The V gene end was trimmed by 8 bases and the J gene end by 5 bases; junction bases not matched to a gene: 8. Germline loops: CDR1 ENHRY, CDR2 SYGVKD. This CDR3 is CAIRTGRSETQYF. The CDR3 DNA reads TGTGCCATCCGGACAGGCCGGTCGGAGACCCAGTACTTC.

This clone was detected a few times. The chain joins TRBV2 to TRBJ1-1; the D is unclear. Looked up from germline, CDR1 is SNHLY and CDR2 is FYNNEI. Between the trimmed V and J ends, which lost 7 bases and 3 bases, there was a span of 12 bases. The CDR3 totals 13 residues. CDR3 residues: CASTNAGDTEAFF. The CDR3 DNA sequence: TGTGCCAGCACCAACGCCGGGGACACTGAAGCTTTCTTT.